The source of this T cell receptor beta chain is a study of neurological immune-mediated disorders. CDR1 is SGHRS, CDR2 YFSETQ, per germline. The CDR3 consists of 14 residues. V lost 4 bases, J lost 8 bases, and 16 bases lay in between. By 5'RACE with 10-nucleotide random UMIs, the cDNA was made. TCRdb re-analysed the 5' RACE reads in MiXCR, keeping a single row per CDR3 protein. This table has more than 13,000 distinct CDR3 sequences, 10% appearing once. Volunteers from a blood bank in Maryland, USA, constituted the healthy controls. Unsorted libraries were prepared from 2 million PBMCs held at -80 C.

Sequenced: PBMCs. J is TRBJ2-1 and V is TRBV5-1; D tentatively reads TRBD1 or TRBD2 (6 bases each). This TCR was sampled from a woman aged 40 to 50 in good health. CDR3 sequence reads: CASSPGGGFDEQFF. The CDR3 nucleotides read TGCGCCAGCAGCCCAGGAGGGGGGTTCGATGAGCAGTTCTTC. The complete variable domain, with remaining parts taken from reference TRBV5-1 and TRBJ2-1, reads KAGVTQTPRYLIKTRGQQVTLSCSPISGHRSVSWYQQTPGQGLQFLFEYFSETQRNKGNFPGRFSGRQFSNSRSEMNVSTLELGDSALYLCASSPGGGFDEQFFGPGTRLTVL.